This section outlines one T cell receptor (beta chain) sequence together with its context. The record originates from a study of blood T cell repertoires in COVID-19. Produced via immunoSEQ multiplex PCR; TCRdb's table is partial and in-frame only. The sample lists 85,000 to 100,000 clones, around 84% occurring once. Input material: peripheral blood. This receptor was identified in an older woman in a cohort sampled during active or convalescent COVID-19.

The CDR3 DNA sequence: TGTGCCAGCAGTTCCCCTGAGCGGGAGGGCACAGATACGCAGTATTTT. Its translation is CASSSPEREGTDTQYF. The rearrangement uses TRBV28 and TRBJ2-3; 9 bases agree with TRBD2. With 4 bases clipped from V and 1 base from J, the junction kept 6 bases outside the gene matches. The germline V gene encodes CDR1 MDHEN and CDR2 SYDVKM. This CDR3 comprises 16 residues. Full variable domain (rest looked up from reference TRBV28 and TRBJ2-3): DVKVTQSSRYLVKRTGEKVFLECVQDMDHENMFWYRQDPGLGLRLIYFSYDVKMKEKGDIPEGYSVSREKKERFSLILESASTNQTSMYLCASSSPEREGTDTQYFGPGTRLTVL.